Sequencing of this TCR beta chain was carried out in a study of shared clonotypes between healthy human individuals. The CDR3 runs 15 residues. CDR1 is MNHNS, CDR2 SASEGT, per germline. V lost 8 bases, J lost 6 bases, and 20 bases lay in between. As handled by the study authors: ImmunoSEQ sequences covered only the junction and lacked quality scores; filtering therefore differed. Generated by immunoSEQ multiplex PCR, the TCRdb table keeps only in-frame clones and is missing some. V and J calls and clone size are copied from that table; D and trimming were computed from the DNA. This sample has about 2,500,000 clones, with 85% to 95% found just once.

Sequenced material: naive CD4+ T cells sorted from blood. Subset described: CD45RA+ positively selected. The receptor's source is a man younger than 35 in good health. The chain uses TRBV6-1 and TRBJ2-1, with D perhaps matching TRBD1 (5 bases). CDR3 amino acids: CASSKGQGTRNEQFF. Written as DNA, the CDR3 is TGTGCCAGCTCAAAGGGGCAGGGTACGCGCAATGAGCAGTTCTTC.